This TCR beta chain was identified in a study of T cell responses to AZD1222 COVID-19 vaccine. Notes on the study in general: Spike was spanned by vaccine-associated CD4 TCRs, with dominance at 160-218 and 743-854.

Clones were read by immunoSEQ multiplex PCR, and TCRdb kept only the in-frame ones, dropping some. Found here are over 150,000 clones, roughly 90% of them singletons; the top ten hold 4% to 5.5%. About this clone itself: What it binds is unknown.

Looked up from germline, CDR1 is LGHDT and CDR2 is YNNKEL (reference sequence). This CDR3 comprises 12 residues. Trimming shortened V by 1 base and J by 7 bases, and 5 bases separated the two germline ends. The chain carries TRBV3-1 (or the pseudogene TRBV3-2) and TRBJ2-1; D is uncertain. The sequence came from an adult who received the AZD1222 COVID-19 vaccine. The specimen was peripheral blood, collected 28 days after the second AZD1222 dose. As DNA, the CDR3 is TGTGCCAGCAGCCAAGTTGAAAATGAGCAGTTCTTC. It codes for CASSQVENEQFF.